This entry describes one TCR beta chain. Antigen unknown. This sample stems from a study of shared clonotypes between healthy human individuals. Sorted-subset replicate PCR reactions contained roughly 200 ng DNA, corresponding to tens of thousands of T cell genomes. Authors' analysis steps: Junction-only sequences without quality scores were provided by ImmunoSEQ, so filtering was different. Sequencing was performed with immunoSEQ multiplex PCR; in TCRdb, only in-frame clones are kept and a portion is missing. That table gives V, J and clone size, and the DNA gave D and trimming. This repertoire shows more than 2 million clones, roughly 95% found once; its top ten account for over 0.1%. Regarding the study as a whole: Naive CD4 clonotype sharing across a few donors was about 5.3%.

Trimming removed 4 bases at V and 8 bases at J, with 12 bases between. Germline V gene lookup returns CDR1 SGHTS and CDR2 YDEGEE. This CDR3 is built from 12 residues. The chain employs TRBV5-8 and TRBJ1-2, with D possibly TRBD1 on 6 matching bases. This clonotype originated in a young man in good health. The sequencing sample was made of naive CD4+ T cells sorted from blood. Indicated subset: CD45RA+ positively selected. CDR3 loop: CASSLDRGGYTF. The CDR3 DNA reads TGTGCCAGCAGCCTGGACAGAGGCGGCTACACCTTC.